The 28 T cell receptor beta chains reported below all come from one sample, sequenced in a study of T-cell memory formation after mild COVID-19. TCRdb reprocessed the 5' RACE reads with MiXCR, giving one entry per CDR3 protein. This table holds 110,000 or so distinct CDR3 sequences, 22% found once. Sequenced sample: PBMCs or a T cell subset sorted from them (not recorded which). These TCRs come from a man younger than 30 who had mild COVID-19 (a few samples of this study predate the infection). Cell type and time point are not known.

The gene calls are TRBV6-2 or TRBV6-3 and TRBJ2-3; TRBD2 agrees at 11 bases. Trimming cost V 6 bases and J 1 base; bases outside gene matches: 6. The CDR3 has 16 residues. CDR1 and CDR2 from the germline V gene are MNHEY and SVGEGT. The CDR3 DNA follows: TGTGCCAGCAGCCAAACGACTAGCGGGGGCACAGATACGCAGTATTTT. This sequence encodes CASSQTTSGGTDTQYF.

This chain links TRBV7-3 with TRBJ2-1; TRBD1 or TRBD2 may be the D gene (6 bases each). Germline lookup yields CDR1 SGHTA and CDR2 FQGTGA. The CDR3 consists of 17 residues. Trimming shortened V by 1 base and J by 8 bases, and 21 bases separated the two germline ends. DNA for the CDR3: TGTGCCAGCAGCTTAAGCGTTGGAGGGGGAAAACCCCATGAGCAGTTCTTC. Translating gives CASSLSVGGGKPHEQFF.

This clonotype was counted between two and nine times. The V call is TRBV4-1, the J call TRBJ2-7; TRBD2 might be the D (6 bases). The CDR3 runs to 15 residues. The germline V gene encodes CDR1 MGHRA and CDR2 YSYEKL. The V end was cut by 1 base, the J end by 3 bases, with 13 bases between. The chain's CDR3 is CASSQGAGLSYEQYF. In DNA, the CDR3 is TGCGCCAGCAGCCAAGGGGCGGGGCTCAGCTACGAGCAGTACTTC.

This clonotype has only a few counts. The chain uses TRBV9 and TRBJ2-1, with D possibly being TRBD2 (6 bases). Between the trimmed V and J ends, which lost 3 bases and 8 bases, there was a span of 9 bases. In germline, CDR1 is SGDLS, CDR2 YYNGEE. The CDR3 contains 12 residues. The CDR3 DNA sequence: TGTGCCAGCAGCGCCACGGGGGATGAGCAGTTCTTC. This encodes CASSATGDEQFF.

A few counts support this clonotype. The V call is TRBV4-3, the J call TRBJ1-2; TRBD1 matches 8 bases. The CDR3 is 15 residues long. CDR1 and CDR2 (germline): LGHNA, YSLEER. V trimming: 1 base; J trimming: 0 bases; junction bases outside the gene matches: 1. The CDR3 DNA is TGCGCCAGCAGCCAAGGGGACAGGACTAACTATGGCTACACCTTC. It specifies CASSQGDRTNYGYTF.

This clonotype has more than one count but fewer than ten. The CDR3 reads CASSLERVTDTQYF. The DNA of the CDR3 is TGCGCCAGCAGCTTGGAAAGGGTGACAGATACGCAGTATTTT. V usage is TRBV5-1 and J usage is TRBJ2-3; unclear D gene. Looked up from germline, CDR1 is SGHRS and CDR2 is YFSETQ. V lost 0 bases to trimming and J lost 3 bases, with 8 bases between them. This CDR3 region has 14 residues.

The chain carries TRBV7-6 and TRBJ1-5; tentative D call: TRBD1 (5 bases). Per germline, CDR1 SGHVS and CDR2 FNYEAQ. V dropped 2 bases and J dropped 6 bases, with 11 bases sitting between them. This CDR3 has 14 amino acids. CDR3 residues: CASSLNGGSQPQHF. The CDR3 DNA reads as TGTGCCAGCAGCTTAAACGGGGGGAGTCAGCCCCAGCATTTT.

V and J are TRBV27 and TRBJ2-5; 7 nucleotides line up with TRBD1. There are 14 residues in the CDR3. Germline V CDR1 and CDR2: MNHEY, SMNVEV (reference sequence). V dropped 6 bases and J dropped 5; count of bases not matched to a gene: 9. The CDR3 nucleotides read TGTGCCAGCAGCCCGACAGGGCCCTTGGAGACCCAGTACTTC. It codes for CASSPTGPLETQYF.

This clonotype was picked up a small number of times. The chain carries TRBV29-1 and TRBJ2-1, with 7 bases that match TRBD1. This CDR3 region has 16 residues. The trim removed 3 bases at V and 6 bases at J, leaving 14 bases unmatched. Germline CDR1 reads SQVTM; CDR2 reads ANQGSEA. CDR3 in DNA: TGCAGCGTTGATAATTGGGGACAGATGATCCCCAATGAGCAGTTCTTC. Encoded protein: CSVDNWGQMIPNEQFF.

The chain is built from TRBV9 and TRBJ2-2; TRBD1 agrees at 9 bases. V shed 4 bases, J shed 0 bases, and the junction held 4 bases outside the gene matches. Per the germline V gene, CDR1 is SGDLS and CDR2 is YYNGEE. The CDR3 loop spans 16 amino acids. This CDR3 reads CASSLGQGTNTGELFF. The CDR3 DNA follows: TGTGCCAGCAGCCTCGGACAGGGGACGAACACCGGGGAGCTGTTTTTT. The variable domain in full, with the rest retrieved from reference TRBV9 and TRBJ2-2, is DSGVTQTPKHLITATGQRVTLRCSPRSGDLSVYWYQQSLDQGLQFLIQYYNGEERAKGNILERFSAQQFPDLHSELNLSSLELGDSALYFCASSLGQGTNTGELFFGEGSRLTVL.

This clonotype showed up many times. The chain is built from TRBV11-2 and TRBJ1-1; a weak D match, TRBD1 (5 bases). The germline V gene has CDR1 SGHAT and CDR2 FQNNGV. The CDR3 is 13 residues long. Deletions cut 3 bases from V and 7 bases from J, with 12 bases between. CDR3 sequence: CASSFKGRVEAFF. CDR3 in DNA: TGTGCCAGCAGCTTCAAGGGGCGGGTTGAAGCTTTCTTT.

The CDR3 nucleotides read TGTGCCAGCAGCTTGACGGGACAGCGCTACGAGCAGTACGTC. Translated: CASSLTGQRYEQYV. The V call is TRBV5-4, the J call TRBJ2-7, with TRBD1 matching over 7 bases. This CDR3 is built from 14 residues. With 1 base clipped from V and 3 bases from J, the junction kept 4 bases outside the gene matches. The germline CDR1 and CDR2 sequences are SGHNT and YYREEE (reference sequence).

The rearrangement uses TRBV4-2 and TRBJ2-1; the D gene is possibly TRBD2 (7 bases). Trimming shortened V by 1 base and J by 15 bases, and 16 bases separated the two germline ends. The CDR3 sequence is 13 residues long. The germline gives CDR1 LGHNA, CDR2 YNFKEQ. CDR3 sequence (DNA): TGTGCCAGCAGCCAAGTTTCCGGGGGGCCGGGGTTCTTC. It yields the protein CASSQVSGGPGFF.

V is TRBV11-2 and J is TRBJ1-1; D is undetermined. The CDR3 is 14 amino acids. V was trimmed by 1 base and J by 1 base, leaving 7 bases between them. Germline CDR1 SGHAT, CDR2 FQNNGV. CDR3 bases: TGTGCCAGCAGCTTAGGGGCAGGGAACACTGAAGCTTTCTTT. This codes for CASSLGAGNTEAFF.

As DNA, the CDR3 is TGTGCCAGCAGCCAAGAAACGGGGCTCGAGCAGTACTTC. This translates into CASSQETGLEQYF. This chain connects TRBV4-2 to TRBJ2-7; tentatively, D is TRBD1 or TRBD2 (5 bases each). The CDR3 consists of 13 residues. V lost 0 bases and J 6 bases, leaving 9 bases between the germline ends. In germline, CDR1 is LGHNA, CDR2 YNFKEQ.

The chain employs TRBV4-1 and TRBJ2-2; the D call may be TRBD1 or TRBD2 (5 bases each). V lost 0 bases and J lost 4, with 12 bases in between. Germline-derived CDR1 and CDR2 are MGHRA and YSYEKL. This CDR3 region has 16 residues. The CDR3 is CASSQDRPGLTGELFF. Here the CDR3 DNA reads TGCGCCAGCAGCCAAGATCGCCCGGGGCTCACCGGGGAGCTGTTTTTT.

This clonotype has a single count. The CDR3 nucleotides are TGTGCCAGCAGCACAGACAGGTTTATTCGTCCCCCTCTCTACGAGCAGTACGTC. Amino acid sequence: CASSTDRFIRPPLYEQYV. The chain is built from TRBV2 and TRBJ2-7, with D possibly being TRBD1 (6 bases). Trimming removed 6 bases from V and 3 bases from J, with 27 bases in between. The CDR3 covers 18 residues. CDR1 and CDR2 from the germline V gene are SNHLY and FYNNEI.

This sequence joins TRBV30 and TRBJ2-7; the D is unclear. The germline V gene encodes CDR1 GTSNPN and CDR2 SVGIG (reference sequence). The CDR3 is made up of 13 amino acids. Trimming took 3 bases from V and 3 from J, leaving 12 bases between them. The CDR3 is CAWSGPMYYEQYF. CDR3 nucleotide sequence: TGTGCCTGGAGCGGGCCCATGTACTACGAGCAGTACTTC.

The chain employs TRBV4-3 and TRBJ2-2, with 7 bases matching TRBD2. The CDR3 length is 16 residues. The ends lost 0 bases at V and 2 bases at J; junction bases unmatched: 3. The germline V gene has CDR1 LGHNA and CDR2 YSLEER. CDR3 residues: CASSQEGGGNTGELFF. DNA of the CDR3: TGCGCCAGCAGCCAAGAGGGCGGGGGAAACACCGGGGAGCTGTTTTTT.

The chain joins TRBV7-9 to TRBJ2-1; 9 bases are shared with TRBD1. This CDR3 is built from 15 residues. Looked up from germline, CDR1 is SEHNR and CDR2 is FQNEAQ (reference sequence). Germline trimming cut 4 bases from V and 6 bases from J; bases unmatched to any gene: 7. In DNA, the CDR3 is TGTGCCAGCAGCTCAGAAGACAGGGGGTTCAATGAGCAGTTCTTC. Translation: CASSSEDRGFNEQFF.

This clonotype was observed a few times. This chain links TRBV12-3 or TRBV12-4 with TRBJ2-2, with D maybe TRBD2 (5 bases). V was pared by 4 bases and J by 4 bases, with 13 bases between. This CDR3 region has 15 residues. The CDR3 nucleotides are TGTGCCAGCAGTTCCGTGAGGGCTGGCACCGGGGAGCTGTTTTTT. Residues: CASSSVRAGTGELFF.

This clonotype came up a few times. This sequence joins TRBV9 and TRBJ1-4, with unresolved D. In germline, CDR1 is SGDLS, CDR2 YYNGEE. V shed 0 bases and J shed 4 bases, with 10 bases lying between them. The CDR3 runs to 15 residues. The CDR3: CASSVGWGVNEKLFF. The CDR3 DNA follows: TGTGCCAGCAGCGTAGGCTGGGGAGTTAATGAAAAACTGTTTTTT.

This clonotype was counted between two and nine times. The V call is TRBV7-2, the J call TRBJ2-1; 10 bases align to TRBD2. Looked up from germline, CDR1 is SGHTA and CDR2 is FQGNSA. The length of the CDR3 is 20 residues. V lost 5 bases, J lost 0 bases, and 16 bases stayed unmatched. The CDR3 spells CASSAVLAGDLPSSYNEQFF. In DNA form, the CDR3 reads TGTGCCAGCAGCGCCGTGCTAGCGGGGGATCTCCCGAGCTCCTACAATGAGCAGTTCTTC.

The CDR3 loop reads CAISETGETEAFF. In DNA form, the CDR3 reads TGTGCCATCAGTGAGACAGGGGAAACTGAAGCTTTCTTT. The V and J genes are TRBV10-3 and TRBJ1-1; 7 bases are a match to TRBD1. This CDR3 region has 13 residues. CDR1 and CDR2 (germline): ENHRY, SYGVKD. V lost 2 bases and J lost 5; bases outside the gene matches: 2.

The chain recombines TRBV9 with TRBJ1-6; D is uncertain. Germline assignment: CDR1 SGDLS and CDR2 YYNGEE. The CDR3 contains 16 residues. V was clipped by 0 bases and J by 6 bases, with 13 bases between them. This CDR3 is CASSVEEPSANSPLHF. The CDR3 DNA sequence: TGTGCCAGCAGCGTAGAGGAACCCTCAGCTAATTCACCCCTCCACTTT. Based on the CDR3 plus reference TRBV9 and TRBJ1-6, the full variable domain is DSGVTQTPKHLITATGQRVTLRCSPRSGDLSVYWYQQSLDQGLQFLIQYYNGEERAKGNILERFSAQQFPDLHSELNLSSLELGDSALYFCASSVEEPSANSPLHFGNGTRLTVT.

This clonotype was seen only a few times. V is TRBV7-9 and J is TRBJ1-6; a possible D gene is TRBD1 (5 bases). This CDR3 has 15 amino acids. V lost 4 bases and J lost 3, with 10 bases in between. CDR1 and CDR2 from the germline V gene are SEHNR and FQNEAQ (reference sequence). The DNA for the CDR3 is TGTGCCAGCAGCTCGGGGGACTTCTATAATTCACCCCTCCACTTT. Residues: CASSSGDFYNSPLHF.

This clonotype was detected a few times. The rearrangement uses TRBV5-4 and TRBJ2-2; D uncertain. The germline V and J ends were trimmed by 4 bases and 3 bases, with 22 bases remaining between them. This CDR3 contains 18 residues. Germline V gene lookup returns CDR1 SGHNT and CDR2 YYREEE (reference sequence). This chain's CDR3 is CASSDELDLTVDTGELFF. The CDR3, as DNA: TGTGCCAGCAGCGACGAGCTAGACTTAACGGTGGACACCGGGGAGCTGTTTTTT.

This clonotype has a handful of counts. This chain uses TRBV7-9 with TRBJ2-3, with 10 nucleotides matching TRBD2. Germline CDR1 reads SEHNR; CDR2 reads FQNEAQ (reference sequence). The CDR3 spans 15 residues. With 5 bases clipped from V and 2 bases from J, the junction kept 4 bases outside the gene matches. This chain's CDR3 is CASSVSGGYTDTQYF. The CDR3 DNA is TGTGCCAGCAGCGTTAGCGGGGGGTACACAGATACGCAGTATTTT.